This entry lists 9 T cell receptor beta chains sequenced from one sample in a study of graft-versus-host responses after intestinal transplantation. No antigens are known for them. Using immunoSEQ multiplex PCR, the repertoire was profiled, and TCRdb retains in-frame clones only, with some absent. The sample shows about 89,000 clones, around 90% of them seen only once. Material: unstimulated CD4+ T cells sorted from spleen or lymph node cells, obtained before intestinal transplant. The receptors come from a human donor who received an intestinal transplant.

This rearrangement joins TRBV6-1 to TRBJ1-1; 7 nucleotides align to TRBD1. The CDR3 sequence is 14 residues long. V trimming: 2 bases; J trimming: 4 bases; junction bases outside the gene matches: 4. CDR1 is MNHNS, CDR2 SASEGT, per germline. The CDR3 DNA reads TGTGCCAGCAGTGAACAGGGGGTCAGCACTGAAGCTTTCTTT. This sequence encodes CASSEQGVSTEAFF.

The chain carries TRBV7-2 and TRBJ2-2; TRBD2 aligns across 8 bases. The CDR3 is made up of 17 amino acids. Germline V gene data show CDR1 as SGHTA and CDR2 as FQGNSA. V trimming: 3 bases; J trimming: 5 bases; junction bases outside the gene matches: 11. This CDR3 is CASSFGLAPRQTGELFF. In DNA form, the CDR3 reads TGTGCCAGCAGCTTTGGACTAGCACCACGGCAAACCGGGGAGCTGTTTTTT.

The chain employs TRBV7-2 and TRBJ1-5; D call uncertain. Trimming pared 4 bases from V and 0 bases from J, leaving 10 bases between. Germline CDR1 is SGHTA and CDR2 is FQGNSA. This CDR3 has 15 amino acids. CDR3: CASSWSAYSNQPQHF. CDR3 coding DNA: TGTGCCAGCAGCTGGTCGGCATATAGCAATCAGCCCCAGCATTTT.

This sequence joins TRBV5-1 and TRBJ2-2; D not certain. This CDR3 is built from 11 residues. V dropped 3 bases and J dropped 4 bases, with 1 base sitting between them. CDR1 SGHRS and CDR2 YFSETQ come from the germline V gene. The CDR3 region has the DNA TGCGCCAGCAGCTCCACCGGGGAGCTGTTTTTT. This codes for CASSSTGELFF.

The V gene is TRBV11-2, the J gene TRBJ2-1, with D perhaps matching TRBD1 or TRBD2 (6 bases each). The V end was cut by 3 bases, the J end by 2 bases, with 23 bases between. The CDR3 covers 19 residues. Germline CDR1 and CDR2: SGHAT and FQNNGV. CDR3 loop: CASSFPFTRGDTAYNEQFF. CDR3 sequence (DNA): TGTGCCAGCAGCTTTCCTTTTACGAGGGGGGACACCGCCTACAATGAGCAGTTCTTC. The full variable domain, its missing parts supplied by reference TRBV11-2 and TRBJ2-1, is EAGVAQSPRYKIIEKRQSVAFWCNPISGHATLYWYQQILGQGPKLLIQFQNNGVVDDSQLPKDRFSAERLKGVDSTLKIQPAKLEDSAVYLCASSFPFTRGDTAYNEQFFGPGTRLTVL.

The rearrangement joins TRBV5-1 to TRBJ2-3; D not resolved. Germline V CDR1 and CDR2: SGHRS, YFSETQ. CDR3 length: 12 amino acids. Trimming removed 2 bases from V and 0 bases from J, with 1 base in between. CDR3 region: CASSFSTDTQYF. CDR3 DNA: TGCGCCAGCAGCTTTAGCACAGATACGCAGTATTTT. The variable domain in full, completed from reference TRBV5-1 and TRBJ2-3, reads KAGVTQTPRYLIKTRGQQVTLSCSPISGHRSVSWYQQTPGQGLQFLFEYFSETQRNKGNFPGRFSGRQFSNSRSEMNVSTLELGDSALYLCASSFSTDTQYFGPGTRLTVL.

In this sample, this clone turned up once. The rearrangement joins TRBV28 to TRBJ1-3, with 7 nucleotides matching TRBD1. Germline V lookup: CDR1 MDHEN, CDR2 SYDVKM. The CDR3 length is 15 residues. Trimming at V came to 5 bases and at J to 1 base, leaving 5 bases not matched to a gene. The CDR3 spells CASSTTGASGNTIYF. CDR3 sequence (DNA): TGTGCCAGCAGTACAACAGGGGCATCTGGAAACACCATATATTTT.

CDR3 residues: CASSFTGGRYEQYF. In nucleotides, the CDR3 is TGTGCCAGCAGCTTCACAGGGGGCCGATACGAGCAGTACTTC. J is TRBJ2-7 and V is TRBV7-2; 9 bases align to TRBD1. Germline-derived CDR1 and CDR2 are SGHTA and FQGNSA. CDR3 length: 14 amino acids. V shed 3 bases, J shed 4 bases, and the junction held 4 bases outside the gene matches.

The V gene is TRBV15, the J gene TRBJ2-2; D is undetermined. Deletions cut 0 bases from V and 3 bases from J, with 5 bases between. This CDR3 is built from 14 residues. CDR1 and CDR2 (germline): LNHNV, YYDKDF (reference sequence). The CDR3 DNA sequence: TGTGCCACCAGCAGAGATGGGTACACCGGGGAGCTGTTTTTT. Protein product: CATSRDGYTGELFF. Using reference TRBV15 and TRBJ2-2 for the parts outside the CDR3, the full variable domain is DAMVIQNPRYQVTQFGKPVTLSCSQTLNHNVMYWYQQKSSQAPKLLFHYYDKDFNNEADTPDNFQSRRPNTSFCFLDIRSPGLGDTAMYLCATSRDGYTGELFFGEGSRLTVL.